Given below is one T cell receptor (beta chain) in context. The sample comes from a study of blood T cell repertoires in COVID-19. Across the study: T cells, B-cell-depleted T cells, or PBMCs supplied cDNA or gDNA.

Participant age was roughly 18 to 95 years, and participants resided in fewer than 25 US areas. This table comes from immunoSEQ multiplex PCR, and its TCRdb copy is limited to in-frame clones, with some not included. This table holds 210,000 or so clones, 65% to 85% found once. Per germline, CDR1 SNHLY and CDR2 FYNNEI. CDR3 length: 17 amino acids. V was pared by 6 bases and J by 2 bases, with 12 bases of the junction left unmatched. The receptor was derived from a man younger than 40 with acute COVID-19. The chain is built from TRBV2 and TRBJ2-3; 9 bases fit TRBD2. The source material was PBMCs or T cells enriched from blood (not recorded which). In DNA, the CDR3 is TGTGCCAGCAGCCAACCCCCGGGACTAGCTACCACAGATACGCAGTATTTT. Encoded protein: CASSQPPGLATTDTQYF.